The clone carrying this TCR beta chain was seen only a few times. In germline, CDR1 is SGHDN, CDR2 FVKESK. This CDR3 has 15 amino acids. With V trimmed by 1 base and J by 2 bases, 5 bases remained unmatched. This sample stems from a study of blood T cell repertoires in COVID-19. Study overall: From T cells, B-cell-depleted T cells, or PBMCs came the material, which was cDNA or gDNA.

Methods used by the authors: Reference gene primer amplification yielded estimated nucleated cell counts. The method was immunoSEQ multiplex PCR; TCRdb's version includes in-frame clones alone and lacks a portion of them. V and J calls and clone size are as listed in that table; D and trimming were resolved from the DNA. The sample has about 200,000 clones, around 85% seen once. Sequenced sample: PBMCs or T cells enriched from blood (not recorded which). The genes are TRBV14 and TRBJ2-7, with TRBD2 identical over 7 bases. This TCR came from a man in his forties who had recovered from COVID-19. CDR3 protein: CASSQGSSGPYEQYF. The CDR3 nucleotides read TGTGCCAGCAGCCAAGGGTCTAGCGGTCCCTACGAGCAGTACTTC.